One and the same sample provided the 8 T cell receptor beta chains below, sequenced in a study of CD8+ T cells in alopecia areata (dated by TCRdb to 2016 to 2019). Library generation was performed with the immunoSEQ multiplex PCR assay. RNA was extracted from all samples and reverse transcribed into cDNA as template for TCR sequencing. TCRdb obtained this table from immuneACCESS and retained in-frame rearrangements with V and J assigned. These tables miss some clones; where compared with another copy, unresolved V genes account for less than half of the shortfall, and the remainder is unexplained. A total of roughly 150,000 clones appear in this sample, roughly 48% of them only once. Jointly, the top ten make up 6.5% to 7.5% of the sample. What was sequenced was CD4+ T cells sorted from blood. These receptors were collected from a human donor with alopecia areata.

Concerning this clone: The same CDR3 is also encoded by other DNA sequences in this sample. This chain uses TRBV29-1 with TRBJ1-1, with a weak D call TRBD1 (5 bases). The V end lost 4 bases, the J end lost 1 base, and 7 bases lay between the germline ends. Germline lookup yields CDR1 SQVTM and CDR2 ANQGSEA. The CDR3 spans 12 residues. The CDR3 DNA follows: TGCAGCGTTGGGGGACCGAACACTGAAGCTTTCTTT. Amino acid sequence: CSVGGPNTEAFF.

The J gene is TRBJ1-1, the V gene TRBV5-1; possibly TRBD1 for D (5 bases). CDR1 SGHRS and CDR2 YFSETQ come from the germline V gene. The V end was cut by 4 bases, the J end by 0 bases, with 7 bases between. The CDR3 spans 13 residues. In nucleotides, the CDR3 is TGCGCCAGCAGCCTCAGGGTGAACACTGAAGCTTTCTTT. Protein sequence: CASSLRVNTEAFF. The full variable domain, with the rest looked up from reference TRBV5-1 and TRBJ1-1, is KAGVTQTPRYLIKTRGQQVTLSCSPISGHRSVSWYQQTPGQGLQFLFEYFSETQRNKGNFPGRFSGRQFSNSRSEMNVSTLELGDSALYLCASSLRVNTEAFFGQGTRLTVV.

In this sample, this clone turned up many times. Other DNA sequences of this sample code for an identical CDR3. V gene TRBV18 combines with J gene TRBJ1-5; tentatively, D is TRBD1 (5 bases). Germline lookup yields CDR1 KGHSH and CDR2 LQKENI. The V end lost 3 bases, the J end lost 7 bases, and 13 bases lay between the germline ends. This CDR3 has 14 amino acids. The CDR3 DNA follows: TGTGCCAGCTCACCGGAGCAGGGTGGACAGCCCCAGCATTTT. Residues: CASSPEQGGQPQHF. The full variable domain, with the rest looked up from reference TRBV18 and TRBJ1-5, is NAGVMQNPRHLVRRRGQEARLRCSPMKGHSHVYWYRQLPEEGLKFMVYLQKENIIDESGMPKERFSAEFPKEGPSILRIQQVVRGDSAAYFCASSPEQGGQPQHFGDGTRLSIL.

This clone was observed a handful of times. J is TRBJ1-2 and V is TRBV29-1, with 9 bases identical to TRBD1. Losses at the gene ends were 3 bases for V and 4 bases for J; bases not matched to a gene: 6. CDR3 length: 14 amino acids. Germline V gene data show CDR1 as SQVTM and CDR2 as ANQGSEA. The CDR3 DNA follows: TGCAGCGTTGACCGGACAGGGGATATCTATGGCTACACCTTC. Translation gives CSVDRTGDIYGYTF. Variable domain in full (rest from reference TRBV29-1 and TRBJ1-2): SAVISQKPSRDICQRGTSLTIQCQVDSQVTMMFWYRQQPGQSLTLIATANQGSEATYESGFVIDKFPISRPNLTFSTLTVSNMSPEDSSIYLCSVDRTGDIYGYTFGSGTRLTVV.

Remarks on this clone: Other DNA sequences in the same sample also yield this CDR3. The V and J genes are TRBV20-1 and TRBJ1-1; 8 nucleotides line up with TRBD1. The CDR3 contains 11 residues. Germline V gene data show CDR1 as DFQATT and CDR2 as SNEGSKA (reference sequence). J gave up 4 bases and V 5 bases, and 0 bases lay outside the gene matches. The CDR3 region is CSADRGTEAFF. The CDR3 nucleotides read TGCAGTGCTGACAGGGGCACTGAAGCTTTCTTT.

The chain is built from TRBV11-3 and TRBJ2-7; D remains unclear. CDR3 size: 13 residues. Germline V gene lookup returns CDR1 SGHNT and CDR2 YENEEA. With 3 bases removed from V and 4 bases from J, the gap between germline ends came to 10 bases. The CDR3 nucleotides are TGTGCCAGCAGCTTGGACCGGGCATACGAGCAGTACTTC. Its translation: CASSLDRAYEQYF.

CDR3 residues: CASSLSPTGDNQPQHF. The CDR3 DNA is TGTGCCAGCAGTTTATCCCCGACAGGAGACAATCAGCCCCAGCATTTT. V gene TRBV27 combines with J gene TRBJ1-5, with D possibly being TRBD1 (6 bases). This CDR3 comprises 16 residues. Trimming stripped 0 bases from V and 3 bases from J, with 12 bases between. Germline CDR1 reads MNHEY; CDR2 reads SMNVEV (reference sequence).

This clone was recorded a few times. This chain joins TRBV7-8 and TRBJ2-5, with D possibly matching TRBD1 (7 bases). Looked up from germline, CDR1 is SGHVS and CDR2 is FQNEAQ. V lost 3 bases, J lost 5 bases, and 13 bases lay in between. The length of the CDR3 is 14 residues. CDR3 sequence: CASSFAGQKETQYF. CDR3 nucleotides: TGTGCCAGCAGCTTCGCGGGACAGAAGGAGACCCAGTACTTC.